This TCR beta chain is drawn from a study of T cell responses to AZD1222 COVID-19 vaccine. Findings and caveats of the study: Increases in Spike-specific TCR breadth and depth were seen after two AZD1222 doses. Reports indicate that nearly half of spike-specific TCRs are directed at unmutated variant regions.

Germline V gives CDR1 MNHEY, CDR2 SVGAGI. Trimming cost V 6 bases and J 1 base, with 9 bases left between them. CDR3 length equals 14 residues. The table came from immunoSEQ multiplex PCR; TCRdb's copy has only in-frame clones and leaves some out. This sample yields roughly 200,000 clones, of which more than 90% are seen a single time; less than 4.5% belongs to the top ten. This clone was seen only once. Its antigen is currently unknown. The clonotype was recovered from an adult who received the MenACWY meningococcal vaccine as a control. This chain connects TRBV6-5 to TRBJ2-2; maybe TRBD1 (5 bases). Specimen: peripheral blood, collected 28 days after the second dose of the MenACWY control vaccine. The CDR3 nucleotides are TGTGCCAGCAGACAGGAAGGGAACACCGGGGAGCTGTTTTTT. This gives the protein CASRQEGNTGELFF.